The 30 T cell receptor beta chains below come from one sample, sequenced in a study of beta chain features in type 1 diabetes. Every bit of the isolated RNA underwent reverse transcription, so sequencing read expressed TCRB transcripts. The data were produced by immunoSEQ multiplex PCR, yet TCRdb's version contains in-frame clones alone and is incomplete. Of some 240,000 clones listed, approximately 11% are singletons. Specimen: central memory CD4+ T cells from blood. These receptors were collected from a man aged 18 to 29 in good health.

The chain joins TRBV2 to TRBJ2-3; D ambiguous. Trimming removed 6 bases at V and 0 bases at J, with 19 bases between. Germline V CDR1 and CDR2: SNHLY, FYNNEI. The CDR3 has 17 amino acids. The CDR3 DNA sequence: TGTGCCAGCAGCCCGTTCCTAACAGACCCTAGCACAGATACGCAGTATTTT. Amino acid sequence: CASSPFLTDPSTDTQYF.

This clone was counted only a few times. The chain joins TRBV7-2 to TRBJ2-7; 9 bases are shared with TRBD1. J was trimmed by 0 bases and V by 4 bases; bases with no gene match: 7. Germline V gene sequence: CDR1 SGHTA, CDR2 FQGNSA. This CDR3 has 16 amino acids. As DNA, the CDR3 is TGTGCCAGCAGCTCGCCCGGGACAGGGCGCTCCTACGAGCAGTACTTC. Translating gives CASSSPGTGRSYEQYF.

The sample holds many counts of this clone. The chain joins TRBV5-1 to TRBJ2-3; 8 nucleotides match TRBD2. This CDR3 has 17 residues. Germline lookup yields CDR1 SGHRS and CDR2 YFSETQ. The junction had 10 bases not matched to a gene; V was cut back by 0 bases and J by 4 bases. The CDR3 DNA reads TGCGCCAGCAGCTTGGAATTAGCGGGATCTGGATCAGATACGCAGTATTTT. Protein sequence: CASSLELAGSGSDTQYF.

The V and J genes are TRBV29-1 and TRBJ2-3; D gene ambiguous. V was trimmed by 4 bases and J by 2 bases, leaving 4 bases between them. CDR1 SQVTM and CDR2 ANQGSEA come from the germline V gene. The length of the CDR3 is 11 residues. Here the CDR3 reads CSVAYTDTQYF. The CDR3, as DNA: TGCAGCGTTGCTTACACAGATACGCAGTATTTT.

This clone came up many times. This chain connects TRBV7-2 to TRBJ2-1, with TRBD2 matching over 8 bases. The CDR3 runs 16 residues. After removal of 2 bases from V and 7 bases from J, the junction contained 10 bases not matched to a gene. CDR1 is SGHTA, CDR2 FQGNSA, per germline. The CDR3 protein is CASSLFFREGRNEQFF. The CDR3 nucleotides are TGTGCCAGCAGCTTATTTTTTCGGGAGGGCCGAAATGAGCAGTTCTTC.

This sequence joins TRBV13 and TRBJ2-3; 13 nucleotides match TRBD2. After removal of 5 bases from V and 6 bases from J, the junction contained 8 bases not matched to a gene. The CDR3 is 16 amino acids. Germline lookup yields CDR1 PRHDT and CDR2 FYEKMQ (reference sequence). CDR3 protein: CASSRGLAGASDTQYF. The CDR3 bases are TGTGCCAGCAGCCGAGGACTAGCGGGAGCCTCGGATACGCAGTATTTT. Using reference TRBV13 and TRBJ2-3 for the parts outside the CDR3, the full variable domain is AAGVIQSPRHLIKEKRETATLKCYPIPRHDTVYWYQQGPGQDPQFLISFYEKMQSDKGSIPDRFSAQQFSDYHSELNMSSLELGDSALYFCASSRGLAGASDTQYFGPGTRLTVL.

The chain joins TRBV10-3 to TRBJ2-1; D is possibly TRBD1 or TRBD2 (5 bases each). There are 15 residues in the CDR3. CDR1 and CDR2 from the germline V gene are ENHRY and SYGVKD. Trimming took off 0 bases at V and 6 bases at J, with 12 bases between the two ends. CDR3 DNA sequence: TGTGCCATCAGTGAGTCGCTCGGGACGGCCAATGAGCAGTTCTTC. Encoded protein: CAISESLGTANEQFF.

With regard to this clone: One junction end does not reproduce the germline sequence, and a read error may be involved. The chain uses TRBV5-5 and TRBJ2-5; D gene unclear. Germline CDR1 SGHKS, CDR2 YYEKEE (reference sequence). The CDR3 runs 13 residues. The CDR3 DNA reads TGTGCCAGCAACTTGATAGGCGAAGAGACCCAGTACTTC. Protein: CASNLIGEETQYF.

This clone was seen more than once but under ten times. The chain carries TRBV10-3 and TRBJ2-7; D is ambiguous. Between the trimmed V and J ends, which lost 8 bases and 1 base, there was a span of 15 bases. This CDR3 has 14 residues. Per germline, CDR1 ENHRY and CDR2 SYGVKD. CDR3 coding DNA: TGTGCCATCGGGAACCCTCGAGATTCCTACGAGCAGTACTTC. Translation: CAIGNPRDSYEQYF.

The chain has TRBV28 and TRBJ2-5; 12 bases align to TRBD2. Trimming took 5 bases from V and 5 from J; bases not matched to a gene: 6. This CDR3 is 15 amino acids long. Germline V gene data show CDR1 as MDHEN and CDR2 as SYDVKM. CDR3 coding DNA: TGTGCCAGCAGTCCGAGGACTAGCGGGATGGAGACCCAGTACTTC. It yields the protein CASSPRTSGMETQYF. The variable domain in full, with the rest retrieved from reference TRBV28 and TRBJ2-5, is DVKVTQSSRYLVKRTGEKVFLECVQDMDHENMFWYRQDPGLGLRLIYFSYDVKMKEKGDIPEGYSVSREKKERFSLILESASTNQTSMYLCASSPRTSGMETQYFGPGTRLLVL.

Here the CDR3 reads CASIDPGEALNYNEQFF. Here the CDR3 DNA reads TGTGCCAGCATCGACCCGGGGGAGGCCCTGAACTACAATGAGCAGTTCTTC. The rearrangement uses TRBV2 and TRBJ2-1; a possible D gene is TRBD2 (6 bases). CDR1 and CDR2 (germline): SNHLY, FYNNEI. The V and J ends lost 7 bases and 3 bases respectively, with 22 bases between them. The CDR3 is 17 amino acids. Supplemented by reference TRBV2 and TRBJ2-1, the full variable domain reads EPEVTQTPSHQVTQMGQEVILRCVPISNHLYFYWYRQILGQKVEFLVSFYNNEISEKSEIFDDQFSVERPDGSNFTLKIRSTKLEDSAMYFCASIDPGEALNYNEQFFGPGTRLTVL.

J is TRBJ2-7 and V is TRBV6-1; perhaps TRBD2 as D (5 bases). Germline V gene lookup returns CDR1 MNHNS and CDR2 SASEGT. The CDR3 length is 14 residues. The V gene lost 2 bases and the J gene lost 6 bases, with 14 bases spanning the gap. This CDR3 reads CASSESTAEGEQYF. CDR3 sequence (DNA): TGTGCCAGCAGTGAATCCACAGCCGAGGGCGAGCAGTACTTC.

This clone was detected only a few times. CDR3 bases: TGTGCCAGCACCGAAGGGAATCAGCCCCAGCATTTT. Translation gives CASTEGNQPQHF. The rearrangement joins TRBV5-6 to TRBJ1-5, with unresolved D. The CDR3 has 12 residues. V was pared by 6 bases and J by 4 bases, with 8 bases between. CDR1 is SGHDT, CDR2 YYEEEE, per germline.

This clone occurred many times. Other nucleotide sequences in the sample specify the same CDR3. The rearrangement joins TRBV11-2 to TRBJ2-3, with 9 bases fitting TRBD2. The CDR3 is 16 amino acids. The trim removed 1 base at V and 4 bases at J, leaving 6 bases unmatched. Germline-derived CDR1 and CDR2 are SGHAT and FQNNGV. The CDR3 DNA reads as TGTGCCAGCAGCTTAGGCGGCGGGAGGGCCTCAGATACGCAGTATTTT. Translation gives CASSLGGGRASDTQYF. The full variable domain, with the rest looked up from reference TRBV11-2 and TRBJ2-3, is EAGVAQSPRYKIIEKRQSVAFWCNPISGHATLYWYQQILGQGPKLLIQFQNNGVVDDSQLPKDRFSAERLKGVDSTLKIQPAKLEDSAVYLCASSLGGGRASDTQYFGPGTRLTVL.

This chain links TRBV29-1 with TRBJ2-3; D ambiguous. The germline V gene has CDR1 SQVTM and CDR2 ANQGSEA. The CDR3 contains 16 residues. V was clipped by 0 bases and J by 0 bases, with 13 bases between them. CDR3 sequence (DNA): TGCAGCGTTGAAGACCCCCCGGGTAGGAGCACAGATACGCAGTATTTT. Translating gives CSVEDPPGRSTDTQYF.

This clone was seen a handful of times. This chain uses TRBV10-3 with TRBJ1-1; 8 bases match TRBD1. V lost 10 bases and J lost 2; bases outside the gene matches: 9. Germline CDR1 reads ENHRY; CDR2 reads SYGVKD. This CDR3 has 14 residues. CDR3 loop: CATRGAGGNTEAFF. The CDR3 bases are TGTGCCACCCGAGGTGCAGGGGGCAACACTGAAGCTTTCTTT.

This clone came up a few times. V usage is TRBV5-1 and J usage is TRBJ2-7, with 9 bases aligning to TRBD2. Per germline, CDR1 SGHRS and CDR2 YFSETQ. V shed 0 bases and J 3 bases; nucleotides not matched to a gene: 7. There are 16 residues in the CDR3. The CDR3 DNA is TGCGCCAGCAGCTTGGAAGGGCCAGCGGGAGGCTACGAGCAGTACTTC. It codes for CASSLEGPAGGYEQYF.

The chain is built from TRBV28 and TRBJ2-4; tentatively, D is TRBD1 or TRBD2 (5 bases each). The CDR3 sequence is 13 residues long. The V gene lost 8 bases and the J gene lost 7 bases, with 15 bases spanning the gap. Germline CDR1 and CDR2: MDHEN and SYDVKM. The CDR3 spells CASYTGAGNIQYF. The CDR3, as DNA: TGTGCCAGCTATACCGGGGCAGGGAACATTCAGTACTTC. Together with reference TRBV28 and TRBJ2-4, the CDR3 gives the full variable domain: DVKVTQSSRYLVKRTGEKVFLECVQDMDHENMFWYRQDPGLGLRLIYFSYDVKMKEKGDIPEGYSVSREKKERFSLILESASTNQTSMYLCASYTGAGNIQYFGAGTRLSVL.

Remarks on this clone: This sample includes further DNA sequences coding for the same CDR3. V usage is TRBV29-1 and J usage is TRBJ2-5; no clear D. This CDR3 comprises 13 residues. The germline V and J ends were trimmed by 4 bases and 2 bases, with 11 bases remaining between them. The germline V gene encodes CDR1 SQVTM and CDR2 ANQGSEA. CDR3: CSVGLGLQETQYF. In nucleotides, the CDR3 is TGCAGCGTTGGTCTTGGGCTACAAGAGACCCAGTACTTC. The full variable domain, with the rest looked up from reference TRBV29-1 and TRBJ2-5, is SAVISQKPSRDICQRGTSLTIQCQVDSQVTMMFWYRQQPGQSLTLIATANQGSEATYESGFVIDKFPISRPNLTFSTLTVSNMSPEDSSIYLCSVGLGLQETQYFGPGTRLLVL.

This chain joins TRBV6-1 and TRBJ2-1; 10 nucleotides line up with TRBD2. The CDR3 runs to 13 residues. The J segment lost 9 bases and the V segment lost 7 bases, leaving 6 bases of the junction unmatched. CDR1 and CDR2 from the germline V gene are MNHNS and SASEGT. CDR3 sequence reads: CASMASGRSEQFF. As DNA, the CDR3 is TGTGCCAGCATGGCTAGCGGGAGAAGTGAGCAGTTCTTC.

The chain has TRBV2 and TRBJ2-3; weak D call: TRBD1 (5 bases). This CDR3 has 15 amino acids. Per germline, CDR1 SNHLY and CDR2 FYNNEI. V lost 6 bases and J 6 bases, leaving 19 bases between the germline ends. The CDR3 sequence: CASRRQSLAGDTQYF. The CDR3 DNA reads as TGTGCCAGCAGGCGACAGAGCCTTGCCGGGGATACGCAGTATTTT.

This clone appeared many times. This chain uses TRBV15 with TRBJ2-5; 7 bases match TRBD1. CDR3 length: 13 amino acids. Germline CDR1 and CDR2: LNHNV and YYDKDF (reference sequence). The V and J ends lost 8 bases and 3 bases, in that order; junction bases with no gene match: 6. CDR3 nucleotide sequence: TGTGCCACCCTGCTCACAGGGGAAGAGACCCAGTACTTC. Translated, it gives CATLLTGEETQYF.

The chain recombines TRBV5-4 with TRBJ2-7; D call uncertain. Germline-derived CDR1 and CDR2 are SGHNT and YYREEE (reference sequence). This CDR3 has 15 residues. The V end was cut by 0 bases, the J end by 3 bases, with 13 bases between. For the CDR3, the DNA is TGTGCCAGCAGCTTGGGGGTAGCTACACTCTACGAGCAGTACTTC. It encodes CASSLGVATLYEQYF.

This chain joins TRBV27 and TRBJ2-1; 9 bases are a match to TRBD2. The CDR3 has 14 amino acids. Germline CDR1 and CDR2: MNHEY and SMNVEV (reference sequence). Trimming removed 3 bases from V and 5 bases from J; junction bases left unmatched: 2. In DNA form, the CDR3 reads TGTGCCAGCAGTTTTGCGGGAGGGCACAATGAGCAGTTCTTC. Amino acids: CASSFAGGHNEQFF.

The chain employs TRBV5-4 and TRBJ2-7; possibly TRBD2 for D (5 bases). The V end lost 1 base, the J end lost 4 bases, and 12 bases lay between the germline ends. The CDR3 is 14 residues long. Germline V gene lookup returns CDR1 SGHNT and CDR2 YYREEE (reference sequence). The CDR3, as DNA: TGTGCCAGCAGCTTGCCCGGGATCGGATACGAGCAGTACTTC. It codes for CASSLPGIGYEQYF.

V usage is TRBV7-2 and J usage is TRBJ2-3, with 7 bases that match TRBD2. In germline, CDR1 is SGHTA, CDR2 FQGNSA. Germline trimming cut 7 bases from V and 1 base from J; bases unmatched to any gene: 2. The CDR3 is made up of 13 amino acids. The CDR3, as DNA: TGTGCCAGCACCACTAGCGGCACAGATACGCAGTATTTT. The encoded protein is CASTTSGTDTQYF.

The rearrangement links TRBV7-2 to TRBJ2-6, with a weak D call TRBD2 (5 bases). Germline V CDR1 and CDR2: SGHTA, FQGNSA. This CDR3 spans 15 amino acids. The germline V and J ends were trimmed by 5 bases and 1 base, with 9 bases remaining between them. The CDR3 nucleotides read TGTGCCAGCAGCGCCCCGGGGTCTGGGGCCAACGTCCTGACTTTC. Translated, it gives CASSAPGSGANVLTF.

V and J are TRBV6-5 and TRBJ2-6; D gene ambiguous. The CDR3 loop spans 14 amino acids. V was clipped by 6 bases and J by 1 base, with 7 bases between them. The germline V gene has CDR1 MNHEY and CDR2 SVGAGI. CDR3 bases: TGTGCCAGCAGGGCAACATCTGGGGCCAACGTCCTGACTTTC. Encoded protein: CASRATSGANVLTF.

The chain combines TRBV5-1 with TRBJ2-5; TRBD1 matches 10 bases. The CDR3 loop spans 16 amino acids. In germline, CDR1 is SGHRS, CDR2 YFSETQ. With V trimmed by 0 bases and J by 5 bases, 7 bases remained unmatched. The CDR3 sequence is CASSLATGGGEETQYF. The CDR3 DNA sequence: TGCGCCAGCAGCTTGGCGACAGGGGGCGGCGAGGAGACCCAGTACTTC. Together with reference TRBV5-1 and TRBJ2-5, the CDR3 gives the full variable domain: KAGVTQTPRYLIKTRGQQVTLSCSPISGHRSVSWYQQTPGQGLQFLFEYFSETQRNKGNFPGRFSGRQFSNSRSEMNVSTLELGDSALYLCASSLATGGGEETQYFGPGTRLLVL.

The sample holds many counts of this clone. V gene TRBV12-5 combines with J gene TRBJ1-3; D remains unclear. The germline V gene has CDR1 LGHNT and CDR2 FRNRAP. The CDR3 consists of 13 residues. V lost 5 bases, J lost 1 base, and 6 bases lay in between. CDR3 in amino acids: CASGGGSGNTIYF. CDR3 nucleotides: TGTGCTAGTGGTGGAGGTTCTGGAAACACCATATATTTT.